This T cell receptor beta chain stems from a study of shared clonotypes between healthy human individuals. The CDR3 has 14 residues. Trimming removed 3 bases from V and 4 bases from J; junction bases left unmatched: 1. The V gene's germline CDR1 is MGHDK and CDR2 SYGVNS. Deep-level running was used for the assay. The sorted-subset replicate PCRs were given around 0.2 ug DNA, which is tens of thousands of T cell genomes. Profiled with immunoSEQ multiplex PCR; TCRdb holds only in-frame clones, not every one. Here the sample spans about 2.4 million clones, more than 90% being singletons. The sequence derives from a man younger than 30 in good health. Specimen: naive CD4+ T cells sorted from blood. Specified subset: CD45RA+ positively selected. This chain uses TRBV25-1 with TRBJ2-7, with 12 nucleotides matching TRBD2. As DNA, the CDR3 is TGTGCCAGCAGTGACCTAGCGGGAGGGTACGAGCAGTACTTC. Protein: CASSDLAGGYEQYF.